Described below is a single TCR beta chain sequence and its context. The antigen is undetermined. The entry originates in a study of T cells in Graves' hyperthyroidism and ophthalmopathy. Overall study results and limits: Ophthalmopathy prediction by the model preceded onset by a median roughly 6 months. Most clonotypes expanded in the thyroid (above 0.001) were also present in blood.

The CDR3 sequence is 12 residues long. Germline-derived CDR1 and CDR2 are SEHNR and FQNEAQ (reference sequence). V lost 6 bases and J lost 4, with 9 bases in between. RNA transcripts provided the source from which TCR beta CDR3 regions were amplified. HTBI primers drove first-round RT-PCR of the TCR CDR3. In TCRdb, the multiplex PCR reads were re-called with MiXCR into one record per CDR3 protein. In the table there are roughly 500,000 distinct CDR3 sequences, approximately 44% of which are singletons. Sequenced: peripheral blood or thyroid tissue (not recorded which). The chain uses TRBV7-9 and TRBJ2-5; D gene unclear. The source of this sequence is an adult woman with Graves' disease, either hyperthyroidism or ophthalmopathy (not recorded which). Here the CDR3 reads CASSHHPETQYF. CDR3 nucleotides: TGTGCCAGCAGTCACCACCCAGAGACCCAGTACTTC.